Listed below are T cell receptor beta chains from one sample, sequenced in a study of beta chain features in type 1 diabetes. Produced via immunoSEQ multiplex PCR; TCRdb's table is partial and in-frame only. The table records 200,000 to 300,000 clones, 12% to 15% of them present only once. Material: naive CD4+ T cells from blood. These receptors were collected from a woman aged 40 to 49 in good health. The CDR3 runs from the conserved cysteine through the conserved F or W. Fields, in order: V gene, D gene, J gene, clone size, CDR3 DNA, CDR3 protein. The D gene is left open where the match is weak. Some rows mark clone size as missing; the rest say once, few, many or name a class of expanded clone.

TRBV10-3	TRBD1	TRBJ1-2	-	TGTGCCATCTACGGACAGGGAGTAAATGGCTACACCTTC	CAIYGQGVNGYTF
TRBV23-1	-	TRBJ2-7	many	TGCGCCAGCAGTCAATCGAAATCTAAAGGCGCGGGGAAGTACTTC	CASSQSKSKGAGKYF
TRBV11-2	-	TRBJ1-5	-	TGTGCCAGCAGCTTTTATACGGATCAGCCCCAGCATTTT	CASSFYTDQPQHF
TRBV11-2	TRBD2	TRBJ2-2	-	TGTGCCAGCAGCCCCTCGCCGGGGGGGGCCACCGGGGAGCTGTTTTTT	CASSPSPGGATGELFF
TRBV5-4	TRBD1	TRBJ1-1	-	TGTGCCAGCAGCTTGGAGGGGGCGGGCACTGAAGCTTTCTTT	CASSLEGAGTEAFF
TRBV29-1	-	TRBJ1-6	many	TGCAGCGTCGGACAGAGTAGTAATTCACCCCTCCACTTT	CSVGQSSNSPLHF
TRBV5-4	TRBD2	TRBJ2-3	-	TGTGCCAGTGGGTTAAAGATCAGCGGGGACACAGATACGCAGTATTTT	CASGLKISGDTDTQYF
TRBV7-8	TRBD1	TRBJ1-5	-	TGTGCCAGCAGCTTAGGGGACAGGGGTAATCAGCCCCAGCATTTT	CASSLGDRGNQPQHF
TRBV5-6	TRBD2	TRBJ2-3	-	TGTGCCAGCAGCTTGGGGGTAGCGGGGGTTGATACGCAGTATTTT	CASSLGVAGVDTQYF
TRBV4-3	-	TRBJ1-3	few	TGCGCCAGCAGCCAAGATTTGCGAGCCTCTGGAAACACCATATATTTT	CASSQDLRASGNTIYF
TRBV11-2	-	TRBJ2-2	few	TGTGCCAGCAGCTCTTACCGAACTCGCTTGAACACCGGGGAGCTGTTTTTT	CASSSYRTRLNTGELFF
TRBV5-1	-	TRBJ2-2	few	TGCGCCAGCACCGAAAAACAGCAAACCGGGGAGCTGTTTTTT	CASTEKQQTGELFF
TRBV7-9	-	TRBJ1-2	-	TGTGCCAGCAGCCCCGCGGCTAACTATGGCTACACCTTC	CASSPAANYGYTF
TRBV5-1	-	TRBJ1-5	-	TGCGCCAGCAGCCCCGGGACATTTAATCAGCCCCAGCATTTT	CASSPGTFNQPQHF